These 30 T cell receptor beta chains were sequenced from one sample in a study of T cells in Graves' hyperthyroidism and ophthalmopathy. TCR beta CDR3 regions were amplified from RNA transcripts. During a first-round RT-PCR of the TCR CDR3, the HTBI primer set was used. TCRdb called the multiplex PCR reads again in MiXCR, with one record for every CDR3 protein. The table records 300,000 to 350,000 distinct CDR3 sequences, 16% of them present only once. Sequencing input: blood. These receptors were obtained from a man aged 30-40 years with Graves' hyperthyroidism.

This clonotype was seen many times. CDR3 residues: CASLGAYGYTF. The CDR3 nucleotides are TGTGCCTCTTTGGGGGCGTATGGCTACACCTTC. The chain recombines TRBV13 with TRBJ1-2, with D possibly matching TRBD1 (6 bases). V was cut by 11 bases and J by 5 bases, with 12 bases left in between. Germline loops: CDR1 PRHDT, CDR2 FYEKMQ (reference sequence). CDR3 length: 11 residues.

There are a few counts of this clonotype. This sequence joins TRBV19 and TRBJ2-1, with 9 bases that match TRBD2. CDR1 is LNHDA and CDR2 is SQIVND in the germline V gene (reference sequence). V gave up 5 bases and J gave up 8 bases; unmatched junction bases: 13. The CDR3 is 16 amino acids. The CDR3 DNA is TGTGCCAGTAGTCCAAATAGCGGGGGACCTAAGGATGAGCAGTTCTTC. This translates into CASSPNSGGPKDEQFF.

V usage is TRBV11-2 and J usage is TRBJ2-3; 12 nucleotides match TRBD2. V was pared by 4 bases and J by 4 bases, with 3 bases of the junction left unmatched. This CDR3 spans 15 amino acids. Germline V gene data show CDR1 as SGHAT and CDR2 as FQNNGV. The CDR3 sequence: CASSSTSGRPDTQYF. CDR3 coding DNA: TGTGCCAGCAGCTCTACTAGCGGGAGGCCAGATACGCAGTATTTT.

This clonotype was counted at least ten times. The gene calls are TRBV7-8 and TRBJ1-4, with TRBD1 matching 7 bases. The CDR3 is made up of 15 amino acids. CDR1 and CDR2 from the germline V gene are SGHVS and FQNEAQ. Trimming removed 0 bases from V and 8 bases from J; junction bases left unmatched: 6. The CDR3 region has the DNA TGTGCCAGCAGCTTAGCGGAGACAGGGTTAGAAAAACTGTTTTTT. It yields the protein CASSLAETGLEKLFF. The full variable domain, completed using reference TRBV7-8 and TRBJ1-4, is GAGVSQSPRYKVAKRGQDVALRCDPISGHVSLFWYQQALGQGPEFLTYFQNEAQLDKSGLPSDRFFAERPEGSVSTLKIQRTQQEDSAVYLCASSLAETGLEKLFFGSGTQLSVL.

This clonotype was counted many times. This rearrangement joins TRBV5-1 to TRBJ1-1; D is unresolved. The germline V and J ends were trimmed by 2 bases and 1 base, with 9 bases remaining between them. Germline CDR1 and CDR2: SGHRS and YFSETQ. There are 14 residues in the CDR3. The CDR3 DNA reads as TGCGCCAGCAGCTTCTCGGACGGGAACACTGAAGCTTTCTTT. As protein: CASSFSDGNTEAFF. Full variable domain (missing parts from reference TRBV5-1 and TRBJ1-1): KAGVTQTPRYLIKTRGQQVTLSCSPISGHRSVSWYQQTPGQGLQFLFEYFSETQRNKGNFPGRFSGRQFSNSRSEMNVSTLELGDSALYLCASSFSDGNTEAFFGQGTRLTVV.

This clonotype was picked up many times. The chain combines TRBV6-2 or TRBV6-3 with TRBJ1-1; D is unclear. V lost 4 bases to trimming and J lost 3 bases, with 9 bases between them. The germline CDR1 and CDR2 sequences are MNHEY and SVGEGT. This CDR3 has 13 residues. The CDR3 reads CASSFEGYTEAFF. The CDR3 DNA reads TGTGCCAGCAGTTTCGAGGGCTACACTGAAGCTTTCTTT.

This clonotype has at least ten counts. V gene TRBV7-9 combines with J gene TRBJ1-2, with 7 nucleotides matching TRBD1. The CDR3 extends over 15 amino acids. CDR1 is SEHNR and CDR2 is FQNEAQ in the germline V gene (reference sequence). With 5 bases clipped from V and 5 bases from J, the junction kept 11 bases outside the gene matches. The CDR3 region is CASSPNSETGYGYTF. CDR3 DNA: TGTGCCAGCAGCCCAAACTCCGAGACAGGGTATGGCTACACCTTC.

This clonotype was counted many times. This chain connects TRBV6-1 to TRBJ1-1; D is unclear. V lost 5 bases to trimming and J lost 3 bases, with 16 bases between them. Germline V gene data show CDR1 as MNHNS and CDR2 as SASEGT. The CDR3 sequence is 15 residues long. The CDR3 region is CASSSPHRKDTEAFF. The CDR3 DNA reads as TGTGCCAGCAGTTCTCCCCATAGAAAGGACACTGAAGCTTTCTTT.

There are many counts of this clonotype. This chain uses TRBV20-1 with TRBJ2-5, with TRBD2 identical over 16 bases. Per the germline V gene, CDR1 is DFQATT and CDR2 is SNEGSKA (reference sequence). The CDR3 is 18 residues long. V shed 1 base and J 5 bases; nucleotides not matched to a gene: 10. As DNA, the CDR3 is TGCAGTGCTAGAGTTCCCGGGACTAGCGGGAGGGTGGTTGAGACCCAGTACTTC. It translates to CSARVPGTSGRVVETQYF.

This clonotype was detected ten times or more. V usage is TRBV20-1 and J usage is TRBJ1-5, with 7 bases aligning to TRBD1. This CDR3 region has 14 residues. V lost 5 bases and J lost 7; bases outside the gene matches: 11. Germline V gene data show CDR1 as DFQATT and CDR2 as SNEGSKA (reference sequence). The CDR3 DNA is TGCAGTGCTCCCTTCCGGGACAGCGGGCAGCCCCAGCATTTT. Its translation: CSAPFRDSGQPQHF.

This clonotype showed up just a few times. The chain recombines TRBV24-1 with TRBJ2-3, with a tentative D call TRBD1 (5 bases). Germline assignment: CDR1 KGHDR and CDR2 SFDVKD. The CDR3 totals 19 residues. Trimming took 1 base from V and 5 from J, leaving 24 bases between them. The CDR3 region has the DNA TGTGCCACCAGTGATTTAGCCGGTAGGCAGGCGGATCAGGGAGATACGCAGTATTTT. This encodes CATSDLAGRQADQGDTQYF.

This clonotype was detected many times. The V gene is TRBV28, the J gene TRBJ2-3; no definite D call. The CDR3 loop spans 13 amino acids. With 6 bases removed from V and 2 bases from J, the gap between germline ends came to 9 bases. CDR1 is MDHEN and CDR2 is SYDVKM in the germline V gene. The CDR3 bases are TGTGCCAGCAGCCGGACCCCCACAGATACGCAGTATTTT. Translating gives CASSRTPTDTQYF.

In its sample, this clonotype was seen many times. The V and J genes are TRBV6-1 and TRBJ1-2; D perhaps matches TRBD1 (5 bases). V was cut by 5 bases and J by 8 bases, with 21 bases left in between. Germline V gene data show CDR1 as MNHNS and CDR2 as SASEGT. This CDR3 has 15 amino acids. CDR3 residues: CASSYADRPYGGYTF. CDR3 nucleotide sequence: TGTGCCAGCAGTTACGCCGACAGACCCTATGGAGGCTACACCTTC.

This clonotype has ten or more counts. The rearrangement joins TRBV3-1 to TRBJ2-1; a possible D gene is TRBD2 (6 bases). Germline assignment: CDR1 LGHDT and CDR2 YNNKEL (reference sequence). The CDR3 covers 15 residues. Trimming removed 7 bases at V and 8 bases at J, with 21 bases between. The CDR3 loop is CASTTTSGARDEQFF. The CDR3 bases are TGTGCCAGCACCACTACCTCGGGAGCTAGGGATGAGCAGTTCTTC.

This clonotype turned up a few times. The chain joins TRBV27 to TRBJ2-1, with TRBD1 as a possible D gene (6 bases). This CDR3 spans 13 amino acids. Per germline, CDR1 MNHEY and CDR2 SMNVEV (reference sequence). V was cut by 3 bases and J by 6 bases, with 9 bases left in between. Written as DNA, the CDR3 is TGTGCCAGCAGTTTCAGAGGGGGCAATGAGCAGTTCTTC. It yields the protein CASSFRGGNEQFF.

This clonotype has only a few counts. The genes are TRBV10-1 and TRBJ2-3; 8 nucleotides agree with TRBD1. The CDR3 runs to 15 residues. Per germline, CDR1 WNHNN and CDR2 SYGVQD (reference sequence). The ends lost 5 bases at V and 7 bases at J; junction bases unmatched: 11. The CDR3 coding sequence is TGCGCCAGCAGTCCAGACAGGGGTTCGGGGCATACGCAGTATTTT. Protein sequence: CASSPDRGSGHTQYF.

This clonotype was seen ten or more times. This chain links TRBV5-8 with TRBJ2-1, with D possibly TRBD1 on 6 matching bases. The V end lost 2 bases, the J end lost 6 bases, and 12 bases lay between the germline ends. The CDR3 totals 14 residues. CDR1 and CDR2 (germline): SGHTS, YDEGEE. This CDR3 is CASSFNRVINEQFF. The CDR3, as DNA: TGTGCCAGCAGCTTCAACAGGGTCATCAATGAGCAGTTCTTC.

With respect to this clonotype: Since a much larger clone is just one base distant, this may be a read error. The CDR3 spells CASCREAHYEQFF. CDR3 in DNA: TGCGCCAGCTGCCGGGAGGCACACTACGAGCAGTTCTTC. This sequence joins TRBV5-1 and TRBJ2-7; 7 bases agree with TRBD2. The closer fit of TRBJ2-1 to the DNA end suggests the J call may be wrong. The germline V gene encodes CDR1 SGHRS and CDR2 YFSETQ. The CDR3 has 13 residues.

There are a few counts of this clonotype. V usage is TRBV11-3 and J usage is TRBJ2-3; tentative D call: TRBD1 (6 bases). V was clipped by 4 bases and J by 1 base, with 15 bases between them. The CDR3 spans 16 residues. Germline-derived CDR1 and CDR2 are SGHNT and YENEEA. CDR3 nucleotides: TGTGCCAGCAGCTCCCCGTCAGGGGTCCGCACAGATACGCAGTATTTT. Translation: CASSSPSGVRTDTQYF. The full variable domain, with the rest looked up from reference TRBV11-3 and TRBJ2-3, is EAGVVQSPRYKIIEKKQPVAFWCNPISGHNTLYWYLQNLGQGPELLIRYENEEAVDDSQLPKDRFSAERLKGVDSTLKIQPAELGDSAVYLCASSSPSGVRTDTQYFGPGTRLTVL.

The sample holds many counts of this clonotype. The chain couples TRBV12-3 or TRBV12-4 to TRBJ2-1, with TRBD1 as a possible D gene (6 bases). There are 18 residues in the CDR3. The V gene lost 6 bases and the J gene lost 2 bases, with 23 bases spanning the gap. In DNA form, the CDR3 reads TGTGCCAGCAGCTTCTACCTCTATCAGGGGAGCGCCTACAATGAGCAGTTCTTC. Its translation: CASSFYLYQGSAYNEQFF.

This clonotype was recorded only once. This rearrangement joins TRBV6-5 to TRBJ2-5; D unresolved. The germline CDR1 and CDR2 sequences are MNHEY and SVGAGI. V was trimmed by 4 bases and J by 5 bases, leaving 14 bases between them. The CDR3 is made up of 14 amino acids. The CDR3 DNA reads TGTGCCAGCAGTTTCGGTGATAAAGCGGAGACCCAGTACTTC. Protein sequence: CASSFGDKAETQYF.

This clonotype was seen many times. The chain has TRBV20-1 and TRBJ2-3; D remains ambiguous. With 0 bases removed from V and 1 base from J, the gap between germline ends came to 8 bases. CDR1 DFQATT and CDR2 SNEGSKA come from the germline V gene (reference sequence). There are 14 residues in the CDR3. The CDR3 DNA is TGCAGTGCTAGAGATAGGACGGGCACAGATACGCAGTATTTT. Its translation is CSARDRTGTDTQYF.

Ten or more counts support this clonotype. The chain couples TRBV12-3 or TRBV12-4 to TRBJ2-1; D could derive from TRBD1 or TRBD2 (5 bases each). This CDR3 has 13 amino acids. Trimming took 10 bases from V and 10 from J, leaving 20 bases between them. The CDR3 DNA follows: TGTGCCACACGGAGGTCCCAGGGTAGCGAGCAGTTCTTC. Translated, it gives CATRRSQGSEQFF.

CDR3 nucleotide sequence: TGTGCCAGCAGCTTAGCGCTCCTCGGGACGGAAACCTGCGAGCAGTACTTC. This translates into CASSLALLGTETCEQYF. The chain is built from TRBV11-2 and TRBJ2-7; tentatively, D is TRBD1 or TRBD2 (5 bases each). CDR3 length: 17 amino acids. The V and J ends lost 1 base and 6 bases respectively, with 22 bases between them. The V gene's germline CDR1 is SGHAT and CDR2 FQNNGV.

The sample holds many counts of this clonotype. The J gene is TRBJ1-1, the V gene TRBV3-1; maybe TRBD1 (6 bases). The V gene lost 1 base and the J gene lost 6 bases, with 9 bases spanning the gap. CDR1 LGHDT and CDR2 YNNKEL come from the germline V gene (reference sequence). The CDR3 sequence is 13 residues long. The CDR3 DNA reads TGTGCCAGCAGCCAAGTCAGGGGAGCTGAAGCTTTCTTT. As protein: CASSQVRGAEAFF.

V gene TRBV6-1 combines with J gene TRBJ2-1, with 7 bases fitting TRBD2. This CDR3 is built from 14 residues. The trim removed 2 bases at V and 8 bases at J, leaving 6 bases unmatched. Germline V gene sequence: CDR1 MNHNS, CDR2 SASEGT. The CDR3: CASSELAGEDEQFF. CDR3 sequence (DNA): TGTGCCAGCAGTGAACTGGCGGGAGAGGATGAGCAGTTCTTC.

The chain links TRBV9 to TRBJ2-2; D not resolved. V was pared by 0 bases and J by 7 bases, with 25 bases between. The CDR3 extends over 19 amino acids. In germline, CDR1 is SGDLS, CDR2 YYNGEE. This CDR3 is CASSVEIGPTGARGGELFF. The CDR3 coding sequence is TGTGCCAGCAGCGTAGAAATTGGTCCCACGGGCGCGCGAGGCGGGGAGCTGTTTTTT.

This rearrangement joins TRBV11-2 to TRBJ2-3; maybe TRBD1 (6 bases). Germline V gives CDR1 SGHAT, CDR2 FQNNGV. Trimming shortened V by 5 bases and J by 0 bases, and 12 bases separated the two germline ends. The CDR3 runs to 15 residues. As DNA, the CDR3 is TGTGCCAGCAGCGCCTCAGGGGTTAGCACAGATACGCAGTATTTT. It specifies CASSASGVSTDTQYF.

This clonotype was seen many times. This sequence joins TRBV11-1 and TRBJ2-2, with a possible D match to TRBD2 (5 bases). The CDR3 is 14 amino acids. V shed 7 bases and J shed 2 bases, with 11 bases lying between them. Germline CDR1 is SGHAT and CDR2 is FQDESV (reference sequence). The CDR3 loop reads CASMWTRNTGELFF. CDR3 sequence (DNA): TGTGCCAGCATGTGGACTCGAAACACCGGGGAGCTGTTTTTT.

This clonotype was observed at least ten times. The gene calls are TRBV6-1 and TRBJ1-5; 9 nucleotides align to TRBD1. CDR3 length: 19 amino acids. CDR1 is MNHNS and CDR2 is SASEGT in the germline V gene. V dropped 7 bases and J dropped 1; count of bases not matched to a gene: 17. CDR3 sequence reads: CASKSWGGQGAGSNQPQHF. The CDR3 DNA reads TGTGCCAGCAAATCATGGGGGGGACAGGGCGCAGGCAGCAATCAGCCCCAGCATTTT.